The 12 T cell receptor beta chains given below trace back to one sample, sequenced in a study of T cells in Graves' hyperthyroidism and ophthalmopathy. The source material, RNA transcripts, was used to amplify TCR beta CDR3 regions. Initially, a first-round RT-PCR of the TCR CDR3 employed the HTBI primer set. Each CDR3 protein gets one entry after TCRdb re-called the multiplex PCR reads with MiXCR. Of about 570,000 distinct CDR3 sequences listed, around 15% are singletons. The sample taken for sequencing was blood. Receptors originate from a woman aged 40 to 50 with Graves' hyperthyroidism.

This chain connects TRBV28 to TRBJ2-3; D gene unclear. The CDR3 has 14 amino acids. Germline values: CDR1 MDHEN, CDR2 SYDVKM. The V end lost 6 bases, the J end lost 10 bases, and 20 bases lay between the germline ends. The CDR3 here is CASSPRPIPQAQYF. CDR3 coding DNA: TGTGCCAGCAGCCCGAGACCTATCCCGCAGGCGCAGTATTTT.

This clonotype has ten or more counts. The chain combines TRBV2 with TRBJ2-1; TRBD2 agrees at 13 bases. Per the germline V gene, CDR1 is SNHLY and CDR2 is FYNNEI. This CDR3 spans 14 amino acids. With 6 bases clipped from V and 9 bases from J, the junction kept 5 bases outside the gene matches. The CDR3 region has the DNA TGTGCCAGCAGGGGGACTAGCGGGATTGGTGAGCAGTTCTTC. Its protein product is CASRGTSGIGEQFF.

In its sample, this clonotype was seen many times. The chain recombines TRBV28 with TRBJ2-6; the D is unclear. Trimming shortened V by 2 bases and J by 4 bases, and 9 bases separated the two germline ends. The germline CDR1 and CDR2 sequences are MDHEN and SYDVKM. The CDR3 is 15 residues long. CDR3 coding DNA: TGTGCCAGCAGTTTAACCAGAACCGGGGCCAACGTCCTGACTTTC. This gives the protein CASSLTRTGANVLTF.

This clonotype has a handful of counts. Germline and junction disagree at one end, which may indicate a read error. The V gene is TRBV29-1, the J gene TRBJ1-1, with a possible D match to TRBD1 (5 bases). The CDR3 is made up of 14 amino acids. Germline V gene lookup returns CDR1 SQVTM and CDR2 ANQGSEA. The CDR3 nucleotides are TGCAGCACCGACACCACTCAACCGGACACTGGAGCTTTCTTT. This codes for CSTDTTQPDTGAFF.

V usage is TRBV19 and J usage is TRBJ2-1; D not certain. This CDR3 comprises 15 residues. V gave up 3 bases and J gave up 4 bases, with 13 bases separating them. Per the germline V gene, CDR1 is LNHDA and CDR2 is SQIVND (reference sequence). CDR3: CASSIEVGWYNEQFF. The CDR3, as DNA: TGTGCCAGTAGTATTGAGGTTGGGTGGTACAATGAGCAGTTCTTC. The variable domain in full, with the rest retrieved from reference TRBV19 and TRBJ2-1, is DGGITQSPKYLFRKEGQNVTLSCEQNLNHDAMYWYRQDPGQGLRLIYYSQIVNDFQKGDIAEGYSVSREKKESFPLTVTSAQKNPTAFYLCASSIEVGWYNEQFFGPGTRLTVL.

The chain joins TRBV19 to TRBJ2-1, with 10 bases aligning to TRBD2. This CDR3 region has 14 residues. Germline assignment: CDR1 LNHDA and CDR2 SQIVND (reference sequence). Trimming removed 5 bases from V and 8 bases from J; junction bases left unmatched: 6. CDR3 amino acids: CASSWASGRDEQFF. The CDR3 DNA follows: TGTGCCAGTAGTTGGGCTAGCGGGAGAGATGAGCAGTTCTTC. Variable domain in full (rest from reference TRBV19 and TRBJ2-1): DGGITQSPKYLFRKEGQNVTLSCEQNLNHDAMYWYRQDPGQGLRLIYYSQIVNDFQKGDIAEGYSVSREKKESFPLTVTSAQKNPTAFYLCASSWASGRDEQFFGPGTRLTVL.

The chain joins TRBV3-1 to TRBJ2-7; D is possibly TRBD2 (7 bases). Trimming stripped 4 bases from V and 0 bases from J, with 16 bases between. Per germline, CDR1 LGHDT and CDR2 YNNKEL (reference sequence). The CDR3 contains 16 residues. CDR3 nucleotide sequence: TGTGCCAGCAGCCCTAGCGGCCAGGGGACCTCCTACGAGCAGTACTTC. Translation: CASSPSGQGTSYEQYF.

In its sample, this clonotype was seen a few times. The V and J genes are TRBV30 and TRBJ1-3; 9 bases match TRBD1. The CDR3 length is 15 residues. V trimming: 1 base; J trimming: 5 bases; junction bases outside the gene matches: 6. Germline loops: CDR1 GTSNPN, CDR2 SVGIG (reference sequence). This chain's CDR3 is CAWSGTGVSRNTIYF. CDR3 sequence (DNA): TGTGCCTGGAGTGGGACAGGGGTCTCAAGAAACACCATATATTTT.

This clonotype was seen many times. The chain employs TRBV5-1 and TRBJ2-5, with D perhaps assigned TRBD1 or TRBD2 (6 bases each). Per the germline V gene, CDR1 is SGHRS and CDR2 is YFSETQ. The CDR3 sequence is 16 residues long. V was shortened by 4 bases and J by 2 bases, with 18 bases between the two germline ends. CDR3 in DNA: TGCGCCAGCAGCCCGGGCTGGGGGGCCGATCAAGAGACCCAGTACTTC. Residues: CASSPGWGADQETQYF.

This clonotype was seen a handful of times. As DNA, the CDR3 is TGTGCCAGCAGTTTATCCGGGGACAGGGGGAAATTCAATCAGCCCCAGCATTTT. Encoded protein: CASSLSGDRGKFNQPQHF. The chain recombines TRBV27 with TRBJ1-5, with 11 bases fitting TRBD1. Germline CDR1 MNHEY, CDR2 SMNVEV (reference sequence). Losses at the gene ends were 0 bases for V and 3 bases for J; bases not matched to a gene: 7. The length of the CDR3 is 18 residues.

The table lists this clonotype with many counts. The chain is built from TRBV6-1 and TRBJ2-2; D possibly corresponds to TRBD1 (6 bases). V gave up 5 bases and J gave up 0 bases, with 13 bases separating them. CDR1 MNHNS and CDR2 SASEGT come from the germline V gene. The CDR3 is 16 residues long. Here the CDR3 reads CASSYTRQANTGELFF. The CDR3 DNA sequence: TGTGCCAGCAGTTACACAAGACAGGCGAACACCGGGGAGCTGTTTTTT.

The chain uses TRBV15 and TRBJ1-5, with D perhaps matching TRBD1 (5 bases). The V end lost 5 bases, the J end lost 4 bases, and 9 bases lay between the germline ends. The CDR3 sequence is 13 residues long. CDR1 is LNHNV, CDR2 YYDKDF, per germline (reference sequence). CDR3 sequence (DNA): TGTGCCACCAGCCAGGGAATTAATCAGCCCCAGCATTTT. The encoded protein is CATSQGINQPQHF.